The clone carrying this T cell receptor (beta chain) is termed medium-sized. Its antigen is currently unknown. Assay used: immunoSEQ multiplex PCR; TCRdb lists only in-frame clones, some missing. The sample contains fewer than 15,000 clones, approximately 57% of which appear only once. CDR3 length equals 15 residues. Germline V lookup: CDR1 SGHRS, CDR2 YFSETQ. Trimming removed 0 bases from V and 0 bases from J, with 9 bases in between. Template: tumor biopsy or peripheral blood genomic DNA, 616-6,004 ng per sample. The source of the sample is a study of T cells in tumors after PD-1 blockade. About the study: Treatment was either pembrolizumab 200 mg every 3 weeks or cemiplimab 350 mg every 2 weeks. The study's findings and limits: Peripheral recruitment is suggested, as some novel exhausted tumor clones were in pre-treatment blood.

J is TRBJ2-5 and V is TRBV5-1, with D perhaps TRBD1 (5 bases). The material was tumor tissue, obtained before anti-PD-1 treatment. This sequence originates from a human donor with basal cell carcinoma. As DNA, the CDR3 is TGCGCCAGCAGCTTGGTAGGGGCAGACCAAGAGACCCAGTACTTC. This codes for CASSLVGADQETQYF.